The sequence of this T cell receptor beta chain was determined in a study of shared clonotypes between healthy human individuals. This clone was counted only a few times. Its specificity is unknown. The method was immunoSEQ multiplex PCR; TCRdb's version includes in-frame clones alone and lacks a portion of them. The sample records 980,000 or so clones, 76% being singletons. This CDR3 has 16 residues. V shed 0 bases and J shed 9 bases, with 18 bases lying between them. CDR1 MGHRA and CDR2 YSYEKL come from the germline V gene. The study, taken as a whole, reports: Sampling involved blood alone; tissue repertoires likely differ.

This chain connects TRBV4-1 to TRBJ1-5; no reliable D call. Sequences were obtained from memory CD4+ T cells sorted from blood. Subset given: CD45RA-negative fraction. This sequence originates from a man aged 18 to 29 in good health. CDR3 sequence (DNA): TGCGCCAGCAGCCAAGACCCCGCGCCATCGAAGCCGCCCCAGCATTTT. This codes for CASSQDPAPSKPPQHF.